The 15 T cell receptor beta chains in this list originate from one sample, sequenced in a study of blood T cell repertoires in COVID-19. Profiling relied on immunoSEQ multiplex PCR, and the TCRdb table lists in-frame clones only, not all of them. The repertoire holds 53,000 or so clones, with roughly 90% as singletons. The sequencing sample was made of peripheral blood. The receptors shown here come from a man older than 75 with acute or convalescent COVID-19.

This clone was counted a few times. The chain uses TRBV14 and TRBJ2-7; 8 positions agree with TRBD1. The CDR3 extends over 15 amino acids. Trimming at V came to 3 bases and at J to 2 bases, leaving 6 bases not matched to a gene. Per germline, CDR1 SGHDN and CDR2 FVKESK. CDR3: CASSQQGASPYEQYF. CDR3 in DNA: TGTGCCAGCAGCCAGCAGGGGGCTTCCCCCTACGAGCAGTACTTC.

The chain joins TRBV2 to TRBJ2-1; a possible D gene is TRBD1 (6 bases). The CDR3 is 14 residues long. In germline, CDR1 is SNHLY, CDR2 FYNNEI. The V and J ends lost 6 bases and 6 bases respectively, with 15 bases between them. DNA for the CDR3: TGTGCCAGCAGGAAGGGACAAATTGTCAATGAGCAGTTCTTC. It codes for CASRKGQIVNEQFF.

This chain joins TRBV28 and TRBJ2-2; D unclear. The CDR3 has 12 residues. The germline CDR1 and CDR2 sequences are MDHEN and SYDVKM. V lost 5 bases and J 4 bases, leaving 5 bases between the germline ends. The CDR3 DNA sequence: TGTGCCAGCAGTGAGAGCACCGGGGAGCTGTTTTTT. It yields the protein CASSESTGELFF.

The J gene is TRBJ2-3, the V gene TRBV19; D uncertain. The CDR3 is 11 residues long. V was trimmed by 8 bases and J by 2 bases, leaving 5 bases between them. Germline lookup yields CDR1 LNHDA and CDR2 SQIVND (reference sequence). The CDR3 spells CASGLTDTQYF. The CDR3 coding sequence is TGTGCCAGTGGGCTCACAGATACGCAGTATTTT.

V and J are TRBV11-2 and TRBJ2-2; D may be TRBD1 (6 bases). Per germline, CDR1 SGHAT and CDR2 FQNNGV. The V gene lost 2 bases and the J gene lost 2 bases, with 15 bases spanning the gap. The CDR3 spans 17 residues. The CDR3 reads CASSLPVDRVNTGELFF. The CDR3 nucleotides are TGTGCCAGCAGCTTACCCGTGGACAGAGTCAACACCGGGGAGCTGTTTTTT.

The chain links TRBV6-5 to TRBJ2-7; D is undetermined. The CDR3 runs 13 residues. Germline V CDR1 and CDR2: MNHEY, SVGAGI. V lost 7 bases and J 5 bases, leaving 15 bases between the germline ends. CDR3 loop: CASNLAPQDEQYF. The CDR3 DNA sequence: TGTGCCAGCAACCTGGCGCCCCAGGACGAGCAGTACTTC.

The chain is built from TRBV29-1 and TRBJ2-3; TRBD2 matches at 8 bases. The CDR3 totals 14 residues. Germline-derived CDR1 and CDR2 are SQVTM and ANQGSEA. V shed 2 bases and J 6 bases; nucleotides not matched to a gene: 7. The CDR3: CSVEQRGSLDTQYF. The CDR3, as DNA: TGCAGCGTTGAACAGCGGGGGAGCTTGGATACGCAGTATTTT.

V is TRBV14 and J is TRBJ1-3, with a possible D match to TRBD1 (5 bases). Germline-derived CDR1 and CDR2 are SGHDN and FVKESK. V was shortened by 5 bases and J by 7 bases, with 12 bases between the two germline ends. The CDR3 has 13 amino acids. The CDR3 protein is CASSKGLMNTIYF. The CDR3 nucleotides are TGTGCCAGCAGCAAGGGACTTATGAACACCATATATTTT.

The chain couples TRBV19 to TRBJ1-1; weak D call: TRBD1 (6 bases). The length of the CDR3 is 14 residues. Germline V gene lookup returns CDR1 LNHDA and CDR2 SQIVND (reference sequence). V lost 7 bases to trimming and J lost 4 bases, with 16 bases between them. This chain's CDR3 is CASMRGNRGTEAFF. The CDR3, as DNA: TGTGCCAGTATGAGGGGGAACCGGGGCACTGAAGCTTTCTTT.

The chain recombines TRBV30 with TRBJ2-7; D ambiguous. The CDR3 contains 11 residues. CDR1 and CDR2 (germline): GTSNPN, SVGIG (reference sequence). V was clipped by 2 bases and J by 1 base, with 3 bases between them. For the CDR3, the DNA is TGTGCCTGGAGTCGTTCCTACGAGCAGTACTTC. It codes for CAWSRSYEQYF. Based on the CDR3 plus reference TRBV30 and TRBJ2-7, the full variable domain is SQTIHQWPATLVQPVGSPLSLECTVEGTSNPNLYWYRQAAGRGLQLLFYSVGIGQISSEVPQNLSASRPQDRQFILSSKKLLLSDSGFYLCAWSRSYEQYFGPGTRLTVT.

This chain uses TRBV6-5 with TRBJ1-4; D is possibly TRBD1 (5 bases). The CDR3 sequence is 15 residues long. Germline assignment: CDR1 MNHEY and CDR2 SVGAGI. V lost 10 bases and J 7 bases, leaving 22 bases between the germline ends. CDR3 sequence reads: CAIPRREQEGEKLFF. The CDR3 DNA reads TGTGCCATCCCCCGAAGGGAACAGGAGGGTGAAAAACTGTTTTTT.

V is TRBV4-2 and J is TRBJ2-4; 11 positions agree with TRBD2. CDR3 size: 19 residues. Germline CDR1 and CDR2: LGHNA and YNFKEQ. Losses at the gene ends were 0 bases for V and 0 bases for J; bases not matched to a gene: 7. The chain's CDR3 is CASSQDPGLAVPAKNIQYF. CDR3 coding DNA: TGTGCCAGCAGCCAAGACCCGGGACTAGCGGTTCCAGCCAAAAACATTCAGTACTTC.

The CDR3 nucleotides are TGTGCCAGCAGCTTAGAGGCTCAGGGCGCTGAAGCTTTCTTT. Protein: CASSLEAQGAEAFF. V is TRBV11-2 and J is TRBJ1-1; maybe TRBD1 (5 bases). CDR1 and CDR2 (germline): SGHAT, FQNNGV. CDR3 length: 14 residues. The V gene lost 0 bases and the J gene lost 6 bases, with 11 bases spanning the gap.

CDR3 DNA sequence: TGTGCCAGCAGCTTAGGTCCAGGCCCTGGAAACACCATATATTTT. Encoded protein: CASSLGPGPGNTIYF. The chain is built from TRBV7-9 and TRBJ1-3; D is undetermined. The V gene lost 1 base and the J gene lost 2 bases, with 9 bases spanning the gap. This CDR3 spans 15 amino acids. The germline CDR1 and CDR2 sequences are SEHNR and FQNEAQ (reference sequence).

A remark on this clone: The same CDR3 also results from other DNA sequences found in this sample. The chain combines TRBV6-5 with TRBJ1-3, with TRBD1 matching 8 bases. J gave up 3 bases and V 4 bases, and 2 bases lay outside the gene matches. CDR3 length: 14 amino acids. Germline V gene data show CDR1 as MNHEY and CDR2 as SVGAGI. CDR3 residues: CASSSTGVGNTIYF. CDR3 DNA: TGTGCCAGCAGTTCGACAGGGGTTGGAAACACCATATATTTT.